The next 29 T cell receptor beta chains were all read from a single sample in a study of a mutant IDH1 vaccine in newly diagnosed glioma (dated by TCRdb to 2020 to 2023). The antigens these receptors bind are not known. Library preparation was by the immunoSEQ multiplex PCR assay. TCRdb provides this immuneACCESS table in a form limited to in-frame rearrangements. Some clones are lacking; in checked studies, under half of them reflect an unresolved V gene, and why the rest are absent is not known. This sample gives tens of thousands of clones in total; almost 85% of them show up just once. Less than 15% of the sample is taken by the ten largest. Reading the label with the study, this specimen's time point is: week 35, safety follow-up. Every vaccine dose consisted of 300 ug of a 20-mer mutant IDH1 peptide in Montanide, administered subcutaneously together with topical imiquimod. The specimen comprised PBMCs, sampled from a glioma patient whose treatment included an IDH1 peptide vaccine. All receptors come from a man aged 18 to 29 with glioma.

This clone was counted once. This chain joins TRBV2 and TRBJ2-2; 8 bases are a match to TRBD2. CDR1 is SNHLY, CDR2 FYNNEI, per germline. The CDR3 consists of 15 residues. The junction had 5 bases not matched to a gene; V was cut back by 7 bases and J by 1 base. CDR3: CASNRAGENTGELFF. CDR3 nucleotides: TGTGCCAGCAATCGAGCGGGGGAGAACACCGGGGAGCTGTTTTTT.

V and J are TRBV25-1 and TRBJ2-7, with TRBD2 as a possible D gene (6 bases). The CDR3 sequence is 14 residues long. Trimming removed 1 base at V and 4 bases at J, with 11 bases between. Germline V gene sequence: CDR1 MGHDK, CDR2 SYGVNS. The CDR3 DNA reads as TGTGCCAGCAGTGAATGGGGGGATCCTTACGAGCAGTACTTC. It codes for CASSEWGDPYEQYF.

The V gene is TRBV30, the J gene TRBJ1-1; weak D call: TRBD1 (6 bases). The CDR3 is 13 residues long. The germline V gene encodes CDR1 GTSNPN and CDR2 SVGIG (reference sequence). Trimming took off 1 base at V and 8 bases at J, with 14 bases between the two ends. The CDR3 coding sequence is TGTGCCTGGAGTGGAATCAGGGGCGGGGAAGCTTTCTTT. Protein sequence: CAWSGIRGGEAFF.

V and J are TRBV11-2 and TRBJ2-4; possibly TRBD2 for D (5 bases). This CDR3 has 13 amino acids. Germline V gives CDR1 SGHAT, CDR2 FQNNGV. V lost 3 bases and J 5 bases, leaving 8 bases between the germline ends. CDR3 bases: TGTGCCAGCAGCTTCGGGGTCCAAAACATTCAGTACTTC. Its translation is CASSFGVQNIQYF.

The chain links TRBV6-6 to TRBJ1-6, with D possibly being TRBD1 (6 bases). V was shortened by 2 bases and J by 8 bases, with 13 bases between the two germline ends. The CDR3 sequence is 15 residues long. The V gene's germline CDR1 is MNHNY and CDR2 SVGAGI (reference sequence). The CDR3 bases are TGTGCCAGCAGTTACCGCGGGGGGCACGATTCACCCCTCCACTTT. This translates into CASSYRGGHDSPLHF.

This chain uses TRBV9 with TRBJ1-2, with D possibly being TRBD1 (5 bases). CDR3 length: 14 amino acids. Per germline, CDR1 SGDLS and CDR2 YYNGEE. Trimming removed 0 bases from V and 4 bases from J, with 10 bases in between. The CDR3 loop reads CASSVVGESYGYTF. The CDR3 region has the DNA TGTGCCAGCAGCGTAGTGGGGGAGAGCTATGGCTACACCTTC.

V gene TRBV2 combines with J gene TRBJ1-1; D might be TRBD1 (5 bases). This CDR3 comprises 12 residues. Per the germline V gene, CDR1 is SNHLY and CDR2 is FYNNEI. V lost 3 bases and J 8 bases, leaving 10 bases between the germline ends. The CDR3 nucleotides are TGTGCCAGCAGTGACGGGGGGGGAGAAGCTTTCTTT. Amino acid sequence: CASSDGGGEAFF.

The V and J genes are TRBV11-2 and TRBJ1-2, with D tentatively TRBD1 (6 bases). The germline V gene has CDR1 SGHAT and CDR2 FQNNGV. CDR3 length equals 14 residues. The V gene lost 1 base and the J gene lost 8 bases, with 14 bases spanning the gap. The CDR3 region is CASSLVSGAGGYTF. CDR3 DNA: TGTGCCAGCAGCTTAGTGTCGGGGGCTGGGGGCTACACCTTC.

The chain joins TRBV5-1 to TRBJ2-2; TRBD2 agrees at 7 bases. This CDR3 spans 19 amino acids. The J segment lost 3 bases and the V segment lost 1 base, leaving 15 bases of the junction unmatched. From germline, CDR1 is SGHRS and CDR2 YFSETQ. CDR3 in amino acids: CASSLRGLLAIGDTGELFF. In nucleotides, the CDR3 is TGCGCCAGCAGCTTGCGGGGTTTACTAGCGATAGGCGACACCGGGGAGCTGTTTTTT.

This chain connects TRBV27 to TRBJ1-5; 8 bases match TRBD1. Germline CDR1 MNHEY, CDR2 SMNVEV (reference sequence). Trimming removed 5 bases from V and 7 bases from J; junction bases left unmatched: 7. This CDR3 region has 14 residues. The chain's CDR3 is CASSPGQGRQPQHF. CDR3 nucleotide sequence: TGTGCCAGCAGTCCCGGACAGGGACGACAGCCCCAGCATTTT.

This CDR3 reads CASSQDWVAPSSYNEQFF. The DNA for the CDR3 is TGTGCCAGCAGCCAAGATTGGGTAGCCCCGAGCTCCTACAATGAGCAGTTCTTC. The J gene is TRBJ2-1, the V gene TRBV4-2; D ambiguous. Germline-derived CDR1 and CDR2 are LGHNA and YNFKEQ. Trimming removed 0 bases at V and 0 bases at J, with 15 bases between. The CDR3 loop spans 18 amino acids.

The rearrangement uses TRBV2 and TRBJ2-7; D is possibly TRBD1 (6 bases). Germline-derived CDR1 and CDR2 are SNHLY and FYNNEI. The CDR3 spans 14 residues. The germline V and J ends were trimmed by 7 bases and 3 bases, with 16 bases remaining between them. In DNA, the CDR3 is TGTGCCAGCAAAACCGACAGGCTCTACTACGAGCAGTACTTC. This encodes CASKTDRLYYEQYF.

Only a few counts were recorded for this clone. V is TRBV7-9 and J is TRBJ1-4; possibly TRBD1 for D (5 bases). Germline-derived CDR1 and CDR2 are SEHNR and FQNEAQ (reference sequence). The CDR3 is 15 residues long. V was cut by 1 base and J by 7 bases, with 13 bases left in between. Here the CDR3 DNA reads TGTGCCAGCAGCTTAGGAACAGGCGGCTTTGAAAAACTGTTTTTT. Amino acids: CASSLGTGGFEKLFF.

The chain recombines TRBV2 with TRBJ2-7; 8 bases agree with TRBD1. Germline trimming cut 3 bases from V and 6 bases from J; bases unmatched to any gene: 4. Germline CDR1 SNHLY, CDR2 FYNNEI. CDR3 length equals 13 residues. As DNA, the CDR3 is TGTGCCAGCAGTGAGGACAGGGTAGGCGAGCAGTACTTC. This sequence encodes CASSEDRVGEQYF.

The chain combines TRBV5-1 with TRBJ1-5, with 11 positions matching TRBD1. Germline CDR1 reads SGHRS; CDR2 reads YFSETQ. This CDR3 has 14 residues. Germline trimming cut 4 bases from V and 6 bases from J; bases unmatched to any gene: 3. The CDR3 region has the DNA TGCGCCAGCAGCGCTGGGACAGGGGGTCAGCCCCAGCATTTT. Its translation: CASSAGTGGQPQHF.

The chain recombines TRBV27 with TRBJ1-1; unclear D gene. Trimming shortened V by 6 bases and J by 0 bases, and 5 bases separated the two germline ends. CDR1 is MNHEY, CDR2 SMNVEV, per germline (reference sequence). The CDR3 length is 12 residues. The CDR3 DNA reads as TGTGCCAGCAGCCGGGTGAACACTGAAGCTTTCTTT. This codes for CASSRVNTEAFF.

Only a few counts were recorded for this clone. The gene calls are TRBV4-3 and TRBJ1-2; tentatively, D is TRBD1 (5 bases). Trimming pared 0 bases from V and 4 bases from J, leaving 12 bases between. The germline V gene has CDR1 LGHNA and CDR2 YSLEER. The CDR3 covers 15 residues. CDR3 coding DNA: TGCGCCAGCAGCCAAGAGTTACAGGTTGTCTATGGCTACACCTTC. This codes for CASSQELQVVYGYTF.

This clone was observed once. This chain joins TRBV5-5 and TRBJ2-7; TRBD1 might be the D (5 bases). Trimming took off 1 base at V and 3 bases at J, with 5 bases between the two ends. Germline-derived CDR1 and CDR2 are SGHKS and YYEKEE (reference sequence). This CDR3 is built from 12 residues. Here the CDR3 reads CASSLTGYEQYF. The DNA of the CDR3 is TGTGCCAGCAGCTTGACAGGCTACGAGCAGTACTTC.

The V gene is TRBV2, the J gene TRBJ1-1; D is ambiguous. The CDR3 consists of 13 residues. V was trimmed by 7 bases and J by 0 bases, leaving 9 bases between them. Germline V gene sequence: CDR1 SNHLY, CDR2 FYNNEI. CDR3 DNA: TGTGCCAGCAAGGCCAGCTTGAACACTGAAGCTTTCTTT. It translates to CASKASLNTEAFF.

This chain connects TRBV30 to TRBJ1-3; tentative D call: TRBD1 (5 bases). The V gene's germline CDR1 is GTSNPN and CDR2 SVGIG (reference sequence). The length of the CDR3 is 15 residues. V was cut by 2 bases and J by 5 bases, with 16 bases left in between. The CDR3 bases are TGTGCCTGGAGTAAGACAGTAGGGGTCCGAAACACCATATATTTT. The encoded protein is CAWSKTVGVRNTIYF.

The chain joins TRBV5-1 to TRBJ1-2; TRBD1 agrees at 7 bases. CDR1 and CDR2 from the germline V gene are SGHRS and YFSETQ. The CDR3 length is 16 residues. Unmatched junction bases numbered 8, after V lost 0 bases and J lost 3 bases. CDR3 residues: CASSLDGQVRDYGYTF. The CDR3 nucleotides are TGCGCCAGCAGCTTGGATGGACAGGTTAGGGACTATGGCTACACCTTC.

This chain links TRBV5-6 with TRBJ1-6; D not certain. The V and J ends lost 1 base and 9 bases respectively, with 14 bases between them. The CDR3 contains 15 residues. Germline CDR1 reads SGHDT; CDR2 reads YYEEEE. CDR3 nucleotide sequence: TGTGCCAGCAGCTTGTTCCCAAGACGGGCTTCACCCCTCCACTTT. It translates to CASSLFPRRASPLHF.

The chain couples TRBV6-1 to TRBJ1-1, with a tentative D call TRBD1 (5 bases). Germline V CDR1 and CDR2: MNHNS, SASEGT. The CDR3 has 13 amino acids. With 4 bases removed from V and 10 bases from J, the gap between germline ends came to 16 bases. The CDR3 loop reads CASSVESGMLAFF. DNA for the CDR3: TGTGCCAGCAGTGTCGAGTCAGGGATGTTAGCTTTCTTT.

The rearrangement uses TRBV6-5 and TRBJ1-5; D ambiguous. This CDR3 contains 15 residues. Germline-derived CDR1 and CDR2 are MNHEY and SVGAGI. V was trimmed by 2 bases and J by 6 bases, leaving 14 bases between them. As DNA, the CDR3 is TGTGCCAGCAGTTACGGTGCAGGAGAGGGTCAGCCCCAGCATTTT. This encodes CASSYGAGEGQPQHF.

The genes are TRBV7-3 and TRBJ1-1; D ambiguous. The CDR3 sequence is 15 residues long. CDR1 SGHTA and CDR2 FQGTGA come from the germline V gene. The V and J ends lost 5 bases and 5 bases respectively, with 18 bases between them. In nucleotides, the CDR3 is TGTGCCAGCAGCGTAGCCGGACCGATGTTTACTGAAGCTTTCTTT. Its translation: CASSVAGPMFTEAFF.

The gene calls are TRBV7-2 and TRBJ1-2; D is perhaps TRBD1 (6 bases). Germline-derived CDR1 and CDR2 are SGHTA and FQGNSA. This CDR3 spans 14 amino acids. V lost 0 bases and J 10 bases, leaving 15 bases between the germline ends. This CDR3 is CASSLAPDRKPYTF. Written as DNA, the CDR3 is TGTGCCAGCAGCTTAGCGCCTGACAGGAAGCCCTACACCTTC.

This sequence joins TRBV7-6 and TRBJ1-1, with no clear D. Germline CDR1 is SGHVS and CDR2 is FNYEAQ. This CDR3 is 14 amino acids long. Trimming stripped 4 bases from V and 5 bases from J, with 14 bases between. Written as DNA, the CDR3 is TGTGCCAGCAGCTCCCAGAGGGTCGGAACTGAAGCTTTCTTT. It translates to CASSSQRVGTEAFF.

The chain couples TRBV5-5 to TRBJ1-2; D remains unclear. The germline gives CDR1 SGHKS, CDR2 YYEKEE (reference sequence). The CDR3 contains 14 residues. The V end lost 4 bases, the J end lost 3 bases, and 13 bases lay between the germline ends. The CDR3 bases are TGTGCCAGCAGCCCATCCTCCGGCTACTATGGCTACACCTTC. It codes for CASSPSSGYYGYTF.

This clone has just a few counts. The chain combines TRBV2 with TRBJ1-1; D might be TRBD1 (6 bases). The CDR3 spans 13 residues. From germline, CDR1 is SNHLY and CDR2 FYNNEI. Trimming shortened V by 8 bases and J by 7 bases, and 17 bases separated the two germline ends. For the CDR3, the DNA is TGTGCCAGCCACGGTAAAGGGGGGGTTGAAGCTTTCTTT. Translated, it gives CASHGKGGVEAFF.